This T cell receptor beta chain was retrieved from a study of T cells in Graves' hyperthyroidism and ophthalmopathy. Whole-study context: Pretreatment peripheral blood was obtained at initial diagnosis.

The germline V gene has CDR1 KGHDR and CDR2 SFDVKD. V lost 3 bases to trimming and J lost 5 bases, with 9 bases between them. The length of the CDR3 is 14 residues. TCR beta CDR3 regions were amplified from RNA. A first-round RT-PCR of the TCR CDR3 used the HTBI primer set. TCRdb used MiXCR to reprocess the multiplex PCR reads, holding one entry per CDR3 protein. The sample holds about 560,000 distinct CDR3 sequences; around 13% are singletons and the top ten take approximately 15%. This clonotype was detected many times. The target antigen is unknown. General observations from the study: It was a median roughly six months before onset that the model predicted ophthalmopathy.

Graves' hyperthyroidism is called stable when ophthalmopathy does not progress within 18 months. PBMCs were obtained from 10 ml fresh peripheral blood. The rearrangement uses TRBV24-1 and TRBJ1-4; D is unclear. The TCR sequence derives from a woman aged 40 to 50 with Graves' hyperthyroidism. The sequenced sample was blood. In nucleotides, the CDR3 is TGTGCCACCAGTGATCGTATGGAGAATGAAAAACTGTTTTTT. Its translation is CATSDRMENEKLFF.